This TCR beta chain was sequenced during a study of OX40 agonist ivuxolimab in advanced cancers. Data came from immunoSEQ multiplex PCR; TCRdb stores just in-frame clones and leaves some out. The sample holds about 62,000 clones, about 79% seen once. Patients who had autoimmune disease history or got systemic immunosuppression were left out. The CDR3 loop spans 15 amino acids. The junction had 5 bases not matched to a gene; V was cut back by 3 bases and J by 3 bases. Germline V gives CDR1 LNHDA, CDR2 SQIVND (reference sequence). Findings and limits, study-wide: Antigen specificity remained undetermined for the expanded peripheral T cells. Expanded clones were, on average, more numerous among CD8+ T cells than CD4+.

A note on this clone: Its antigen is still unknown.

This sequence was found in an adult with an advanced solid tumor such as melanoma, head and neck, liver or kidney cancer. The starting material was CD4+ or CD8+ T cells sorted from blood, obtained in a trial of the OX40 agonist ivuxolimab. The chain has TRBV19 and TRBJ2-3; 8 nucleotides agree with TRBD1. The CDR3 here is CASSMLRTGTDTQYF. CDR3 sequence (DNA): TGTGCCAGTAGTATGCTCCGGACAGGGACAGATACGCAGTATTTT.